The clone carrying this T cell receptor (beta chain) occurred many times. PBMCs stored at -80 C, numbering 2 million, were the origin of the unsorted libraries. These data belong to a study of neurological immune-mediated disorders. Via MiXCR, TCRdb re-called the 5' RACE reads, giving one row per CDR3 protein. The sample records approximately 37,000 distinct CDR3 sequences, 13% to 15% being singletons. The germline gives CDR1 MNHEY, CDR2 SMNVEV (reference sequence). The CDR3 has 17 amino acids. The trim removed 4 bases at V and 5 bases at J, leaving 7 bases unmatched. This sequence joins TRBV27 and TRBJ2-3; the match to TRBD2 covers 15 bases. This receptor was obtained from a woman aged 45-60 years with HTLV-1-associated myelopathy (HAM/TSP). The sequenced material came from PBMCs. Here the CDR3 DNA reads TGTGCCAGCAGTTCCTGGACTAGCGGGGGGGTGCTAGATACGCAGTATTTT. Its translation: CASSSWTSGGVLDTQYF.